The 18 T cell receptor beta chains presented below share a single source sample, sequenced in a study of tumor-infiltrating lymphocytes in localized non-small cell lung cancer. Sequenced by immunoSEQ multiplex PCR; TCRdb stores in-frame clones only, minus some. The top ten hold 4.5% of the sample, which has 13,000 or so clones, over 70% seen once. Sequenced material: lung tumor tissue. The source is a human donor with non-small cell lung cancer.

V is TRBV28 and J is TRBJ2-5; no clear D gene. V lost 4 bases and J 0 bases, leaving 21 bases between the germline ends. The CDR3 runs to 18 residues. Germline V gene lookup returns CDR1 MDHEN and CDR2 SYDVKM. CDR3 sequence reads: CASSYPPQRRWDQETQYF. The CDR3 bases are TGTGCCAGCAGTTATCCCCCCCAACGTAGGTGGGACCAAGAGACCCAGTACTTC.

This clone was observed a single time. The chain links TRBV7-4 to TRBJ2-7; no clear D gene. Deletions cut 4 bases from V and 0 bases from J, with 22 bases between. The CDR3 loop spans 18 amino acids. Per germline, CDR1 SGHVT and CDR2 SQSDAQ. CDR3 DNA sequence: TGTGCCAGCAGCTCAAGACCCAATTCCCTCCGAAGCTCCTACGAGCAGTACTTC. Protein sequence: CASSSRPNSLRSSYEQYF.

This chain joins TRBV15 and TRBJ2-3, with a possible D match to TRBD2 (7 bases). The CDR3 runs to 15 residues. With 0 bases removed from V and 6 bases from J, the gap between germline ends came to 13 bases. Germline-derived CDR1 and CDR2 are LNHNV and YYDKDF (reference sequence). The CDR3 DNA sequence: TGTGCCACCAGCAGAGATGGTGCGGGGGCGGATACGCAGTATTTT. The encoded protein is CATSRDGAGADTQYF. The entire variable domain, with the rest obtained from reference TRBV15 and TRBJ2-3, is as follows: DAMVIQNPRYQVTQFGKPVTLSCSQTLNHNVMYWYQQKSSQAPKLLFHYYDKDFNNEADTPDNFQSRRPNTSFCFLDIRSPGLGDTAMYLCATSRDGAGADTQYFGPGTRLTVL.

The J gene is TRBJ1-6, the V gene TRBV5-8; D is unclear. Trimming pared 0 bases from V and 7 bases from J, leaving 5 bases between. Germline V gives CDR1 SGHTS, CDR2 YDEGEE. The CDR3 contains 13 residues. CDR3: CASSLDLNSPLHF. Here the CDR3 DNA reads TGTGCCAGCAGCTTGGATTTGAATTCACCCCTCCACTTT.

This clone was counted a single time. The chain combines TRBV27 with TRBJ2-3; D possibly uses TRBD1 or TRBD2 (5 bases each). The germline CDR1 and CDR2 sequences are MNHEY and SMNVEV (reference sequence). The CDR3 spans 14 residues. Trimming shortened V by 4 bases and J by 2 bases, and 10 bases separated the two germline ends. The CDR3 DNA is TGTGCCAGCAGTTGGGGACGAGCCACAGATACGCAGTATTTT. It is translated as CASSWGRATDTQYF.

The rearrangement joins TRBV7-3 to TRBJ2-2; 7 nucleotides line up with TRBD1. This CDR3 spans 16 amino acids. J gave up 1 base and V 5 bases, and 7 bases lay outside the gene matches. The germline V gene has CDR1 SGHTA and CDR2 FQGTGA. The CDR3 DNA is TGTGCCAGCAGCCCTGGGACAGCTTTGAACACCGGGGAGCTGTTTTTT. This encodes CASSPGTALNTGELFF.

This chain joins TRBV19 and TRBJ1-2, with no clear D. The CDR3 is 13 residues long. CDR1 and CDR2 from the germline V gene are LNHDA and SQIVND (reference sequence). V was pared by 6 bases and J by 4 bases, with 12 bases between. CDR3 amino acids: CASSNRERYGYTF. DNA of the CDR3: TGTGCCAGTAGCAACCGTGAGCGCTATGGCTACACCTTC.

This clone was seen only once. The chain has TRBV7-9 and TRBJ2-7; tentative D call: TRBD1 (6 bases). Germline assignment: CDR1 SEHNR and CDR2 FQNEAQ (reference sequence). V gave up 0 bases and J gave up 3 bases, with 15 bases separating them. The CDR3 length is 16 residues. In DNA, the CDR3 is TGTGCCAGCAGCTTAGCGCCTGGGACACGAAACTACGAGCAGTACTTC. Translating it yields CASSLAPGTRNYEQYF.

The V and J genes are TRBV7-6 and TRBJ2-2; perhaps TRBD1 as D (6 bases). CDR3 length: 15 residues. CDR1 SGHVS and CDR2 FNYEAQ come from the germline V gene. Trimming stripped 6 bases from V and 1 base from J, with 12 bases between. CDR3 nucleotide sequence: TGTGCCAGCAGTCGCACAGGGTGGAACACCGGGGAGCTGTTTTTT. Translated, it gives CASSRTGWNTGELFF.

In this sample, this clone turned up a few times. The V call is TRBV13, the J call TRBJ2-7; TRBD1 agrees at 7 bases. The germline gives CDR1 PRHDT, CDR2 FYEKMQ (reference sequence). The CDR3 contains 17 residues. J was trimmed by 0 bases and V by 5 bases; bases with no gene match: 13. The CDR3 loop is CASSQDRAPRASYEQYF. The CDR3 bases are TGTGCCAGCAGCCAAGACAGGGCCCCAAGGGCCTCCTACGAGCAGTACTTC.

In its sample, this clone was seen once. The chain couples TRBV18 to TRBJ2-7; D may match TRBD1 or TRBD2 (6 bases each). The CDR3 consists of 14 residues. Germline CDR1 is KGHSH and CDR2 is LQKENI. Trimming removed 0 bases at V and 2 bases at J, with 8 bases between. This CDR3 is CASSPPGGPYEQYF. CDR3 in DNA: TGTGCCAGCTCACCACCAGGGGGGCCCTACGAGCAGTACTTC.

V gene TRBV28 combines with J gene TRBJ2-5, with D possibly being TRBD2 (5 bases). The CDR3 length is 19 residues. Germline CDR1 reads MDHEN; CDR2 reads SYDVKM. V lost 5 bases and J 0 bases, leaving 25 bases between the germline ends. The CDR3 loop reads CASSPSFIILAEYQETQYF. CDR3 coding DNA: TGTGCCAGCAGTCCTTCATTTATTATCCTAGCTGAGTACCAAGAGACCCAGTACTTC.

The chain carries TRBV6-1 and TRBJ1-2; unclear D gene. Germline V gives CDR1 MNHNS, CDR2 SASEGT. This CDR3 comprises 13 residues. With 3 bases removed from V and 3 bases from J, the gap between germline ends came to 8 bases. The CDR3 sequence is CASSDWVDYGYTF. DNA of the CDR3: TGTGCCAGCAGTGATTGGGTCGACTATGGCTACACCTTC.

The chain joins TRBV7-2 to TRBJ2-6; D is unresolved. The CDR3 consists of 15 residues. V gave up 4 bases and J gave up 1 base, with 8 bases separating them. Germline assignment: CDR1 SGHTA and CDR2 FQGNSA. The DNA of the CDR3 is TGTGCCAGCAGCTCGCTAGGTTCTGGGGCCAACGTCCTGACTTTC. Amino acid sequence: CASSSLGSGANVLTF.

The chain uses TRBV19 and TRBJ1-1; D is unclear. The germline V gene has CDR1 LNHDA and CDR2 SQIVND (reference sequence). The germline V and J ends were trimmed by 3 bases and 1 base, with 6 bases remaining between them. The length of the CDR3 is 13 residues. The CDR3 reads CASSIGRNTEAFF. CDR3 bases: TGTGCCAGTAGTATCGGTAGGAACACTGAAGCTTTCTTT.

The V call is TRBV4-1, the J call TRBJ2-1; TRBD2 matches at 9 bases. V lost 1 base and J lost 9; bases outside the gene matches: 7. The CDR3 contains 15 residues. The germline V gene encodes CDR1 MGHRA and CDR2 YSYEKL. The CDR3 sequence: CASSQGSGGRGEQFF. CDR3 DNA sequence: TGCGCCAGCAGCCAAGGTAGCGGGGGAAGGGGTGAGCAGTTCTTC.

In this sample, this clone turned up a few times. Additional DNA sequences in this sample encode the identical CDR3. J is TRBJ2-7 and V is TRBV30; the D is unclear. Germline V gene sequence: CDR1 GTSNPN, CDR2 SVGIG (reference sequence). V gave up 2 bases and J gave up 0 bases, with 11 bases separating them. The CDR3 totals 14 residues. This chain's CDR3 is CAWSRHPASYEQYF. Written as DNA, the CDR3 is TGTGCCTGGAGTCGGCACCCAGCCTCCTACGAGCAGTACTTC.

The rearrangement uses TRBV29-1 and TRBJ2-1; 12 bases agree with TRBD2. The ends lost 6 bases at V and 7 bases at J; junction bases unmatched: 4. Germline loops: CDR1 SQVTM, CDR2 ANQGSEA. CDR3 length: 13 residues. This CDR3 reads CSVAGLAGNEQFF. In nucleotides, the CDR3 is TGCAGCGTCGCAGGACTAGCGGGGAATGAGCAGTTCTTC.